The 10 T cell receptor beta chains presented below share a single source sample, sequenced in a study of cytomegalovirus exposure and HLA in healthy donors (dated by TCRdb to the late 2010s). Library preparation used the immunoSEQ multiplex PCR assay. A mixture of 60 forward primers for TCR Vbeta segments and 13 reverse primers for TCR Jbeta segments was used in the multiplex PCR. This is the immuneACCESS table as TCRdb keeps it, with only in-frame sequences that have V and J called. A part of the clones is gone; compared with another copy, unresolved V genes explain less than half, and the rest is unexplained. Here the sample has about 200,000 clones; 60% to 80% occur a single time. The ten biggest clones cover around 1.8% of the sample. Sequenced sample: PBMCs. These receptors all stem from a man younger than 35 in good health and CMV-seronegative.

CDR3 region: CASSPGRNYYEQYF. The CDR3 DNA follows: TGTGCCAGCTCACCAGGCAGAAACTACTACGAGCAGTACTTC. This chain joins TRBV18 and TRBJ2-7; D remains unclear. Germline CDR1 and CDR2: KGHSH and LQKENI. V was pared by 2 bases and J by 3 bases, with 11 bases between. The length of the CDR3 is 14 residues.

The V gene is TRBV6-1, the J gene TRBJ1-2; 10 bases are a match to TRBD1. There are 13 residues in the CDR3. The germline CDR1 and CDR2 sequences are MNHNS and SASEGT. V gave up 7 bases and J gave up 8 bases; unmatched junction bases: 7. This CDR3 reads CASNPGTGVGYTF. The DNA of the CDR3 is TGTGCCAGCAACCCCGGGACAGGGGTAGGCTACACCTTC.

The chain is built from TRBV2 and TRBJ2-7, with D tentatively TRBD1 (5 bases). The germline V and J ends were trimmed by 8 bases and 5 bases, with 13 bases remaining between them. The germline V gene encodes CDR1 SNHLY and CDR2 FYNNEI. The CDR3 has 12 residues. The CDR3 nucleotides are TGTGCCAGCGAAAGGGGTGGGAACGAGCAGTACTTC. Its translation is CASERGGNEQYF.

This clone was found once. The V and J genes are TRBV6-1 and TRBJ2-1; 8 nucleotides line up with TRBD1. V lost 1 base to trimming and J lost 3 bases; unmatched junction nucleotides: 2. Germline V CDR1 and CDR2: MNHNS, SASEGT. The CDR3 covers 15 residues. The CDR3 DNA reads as TGTGCCAGCAGTGAAGACAGGGGGTTCTACAATGAGCAGTTCTTC. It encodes CASSEDRGFYNEQFF.

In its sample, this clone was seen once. CDR3 sequence reads: CASSQAGGLSDTQYF. For the CDR3, the DNA is TGTGCCAGCAGTCAAGCGGGGGGGCTGTCAGATACGCAGTATTTT. J is TRBJ2-3 and V is TRBV7-9; 10 nucleotides line up with TRBD2. Trimming removed 6 bases from V and 4 bases from J; junction bases left unmatched: 7. CDR1 and CDR2 from the germline V gene are SEHNR and FQNEAQ (reference sequence). The CDR3 extends over 15 amino acids.

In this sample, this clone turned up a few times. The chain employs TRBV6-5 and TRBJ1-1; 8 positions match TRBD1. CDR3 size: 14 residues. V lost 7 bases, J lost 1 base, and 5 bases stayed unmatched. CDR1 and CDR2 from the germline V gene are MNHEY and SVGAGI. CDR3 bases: TGTGCCAGCAAAGTACAGGGGGGGAACACTGAAGCTTTCTTT. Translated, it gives CASKVQGGNTEAFF.

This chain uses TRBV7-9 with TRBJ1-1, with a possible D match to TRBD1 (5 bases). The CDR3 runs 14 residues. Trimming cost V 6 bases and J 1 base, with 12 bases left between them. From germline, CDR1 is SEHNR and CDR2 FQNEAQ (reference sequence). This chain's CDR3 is CASSFQGGNTEAFF. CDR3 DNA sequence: TGTGCCAGCAGTTTTCAGGGAGGGAACACTGAAGCTTTCTTT.

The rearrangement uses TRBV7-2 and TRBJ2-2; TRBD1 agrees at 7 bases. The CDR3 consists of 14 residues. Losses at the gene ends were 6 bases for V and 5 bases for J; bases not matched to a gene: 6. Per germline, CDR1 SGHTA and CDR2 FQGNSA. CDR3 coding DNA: TGTGCCAGCAGACGGGACAGTGTGACCGGGGAGCTGTTTTTT. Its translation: CASRRDSVTGELFF.

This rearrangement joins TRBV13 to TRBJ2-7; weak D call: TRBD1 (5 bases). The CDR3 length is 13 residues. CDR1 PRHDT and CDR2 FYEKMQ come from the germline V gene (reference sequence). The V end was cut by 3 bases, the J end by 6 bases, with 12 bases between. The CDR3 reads CASSFSSRAEQYF. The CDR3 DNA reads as TGTGCCAGCAGCTTTAGTTCCAGGGCCGAGCAGTACTTC.

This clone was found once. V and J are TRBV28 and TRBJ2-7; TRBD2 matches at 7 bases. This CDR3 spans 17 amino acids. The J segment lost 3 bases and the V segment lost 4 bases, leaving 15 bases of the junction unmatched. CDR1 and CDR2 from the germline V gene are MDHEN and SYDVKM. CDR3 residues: CASSSRGGAGSYYEQYF. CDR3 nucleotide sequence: TGTGCCAGCAGTTCGCGGGGAGGGGCTGGGTCTTACTACGAGCAGTACTTC.